The clone carrying this TCR beta chain occurred many times. The antigen remains undetermined. The data were obtained in a study of T-cell reconstitution after alpha-beta-depleted transplantation in children. Unique molecular identifiers were built into the TCRbeta library. TCRdb re-analysed the PCR reads in MiXCR, keeping a single row per CDR3 protein. The sample lists more than 90,000 distinct CDR3 sequences, about a tenth seen once, with less than 35% in the top ten. Findings and limits, study-wide: T-cell counts and diversity at one year following transplant were attributed mainly to newly produced T cells. The origin of high day-60 TCRbeta diversity in some patients lay in surviving recipient T cells and thymic progenitors. Reportedly, alpha-beta T cells present about two months post-transplant originated from several hundred expanded clones of graft origin.

The V and J ends lost 4 bases and 8 bases, in that order; junction bases with no gene match: 23. CDR1 is DFQATT and CDR2 is SNEGSKA in the germline V gene (reference sequence). This CDR3 has 19 residues. The J gene is TRBJ2-2, the V gene TRBV20-1; TRBD2 aligns across 9 bases. The sequence derives from a boy between 2 and 10 years old with acute lymphoblastic leukemia, due to receive a stem cell transplant. Source: PBMCs, taken before TCRalphabeta/CD19-depleted stem cell transplant. The CDR3 spells CSAMPFYYRSGSPHGELFF. In DNA, the CDR3 is TGCAGTGCTATGCCCTTCTATTACCGTAGCGGGAGCCCTCATGGGGAGCTGTTTTTT.